This TCR beta chain was recovered during a study of response to subunit inactivated influenza vaccine. Study-wide findings and caveats: Every seasonal influenza vaccination brings in few new T cells, the authors suggested.

Germline assignment: CDR1 SGDLS and CDR2 YYNGEE. V was pared by 3 bases and J by 3 bases, with 3 bases of the junction left unmatched. There are 15 residues in the CDR3. From the RT-PCR reads, TCRdb called clonotypes with MiXCR, one entry per CDR3 protein. The sample lists about 480,000 distinct CDR3 sequences, under 15% occurring once. This clonotype was observed a few times. The antigen remains unidentified. The genes are TRBV9 and TRBJ2-1; 10 bases are shared with TRBD2. This specimen consisted of PBMCs from blood, obtained about 6 weeks after vaccination. This sequence was found in a man aged 45 to 65 who received an inactivated influenza vaccine. The CDR3 DNA reads as TGTGCCAGCAGCGAGAGCGGGAGGGTCTACAATGAGCAGTTCTTC. It specifies CASSESGRVYNEQFF.